This T cell receptor (beta chain) appears in the sequencing data of a study of cytomegalovirus exposure and HLA in healthy donors. Notes on the study in general: Later genetic work tied a missense DCLRE1C variant to beta-chain V and J trimming. With further analysis later on, most CMV-associated TCR beta chains appeared HLA-restricted.

Notes on this clone: The antigen remains undetermined.

The V end was cut by 2 bases, the J end by 3 bases, with 10 bases between. There are 15 residues in the CDR3. Germline V gives CDR1 SGHVS, CDR2 FNYEAQ. The PCR employed 60 Vbeta primers together with 13 Jbeta primers. Clones were sequenced by immunoSEQ multiplex PCR, and TCRdb holds only the in-frame ones, with some missing. Here the sample spans about 170,000 clones, about four fifths being singletons. Sequencing was performed on PBMCs. The origin of this receptor is a girl between 10 and 17 years old in good health and CMV-seropositive. This chain joins TRBV7-6 and TRBJ2-2, with a weak D call TRBD1 (6 bases). CDR3 DNA: TGTGCCAGCAGCTTACGCGGACAGTACACCGGGGAGCTGTTTTTT. Its protein product is CASSLRGQYTGELFF.